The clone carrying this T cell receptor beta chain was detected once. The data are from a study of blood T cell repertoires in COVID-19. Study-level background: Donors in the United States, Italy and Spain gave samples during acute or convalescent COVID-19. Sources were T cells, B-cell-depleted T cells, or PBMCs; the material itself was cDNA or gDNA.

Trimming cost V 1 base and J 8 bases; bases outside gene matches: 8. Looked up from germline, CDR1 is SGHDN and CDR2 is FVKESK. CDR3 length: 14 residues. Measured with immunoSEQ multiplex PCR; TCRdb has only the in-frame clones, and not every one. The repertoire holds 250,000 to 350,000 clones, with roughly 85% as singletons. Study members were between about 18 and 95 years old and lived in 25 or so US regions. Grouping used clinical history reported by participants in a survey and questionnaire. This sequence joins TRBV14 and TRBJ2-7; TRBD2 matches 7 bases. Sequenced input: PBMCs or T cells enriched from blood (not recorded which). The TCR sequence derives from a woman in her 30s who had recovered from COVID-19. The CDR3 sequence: CASSQGLATMQQYF. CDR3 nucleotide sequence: TGTGCCAGCAGCCAAGGACTAGCTACTATGCAGCAGTACTTC.